This TCR beta chain originates from a study of blood T cell repertoires in COVID-19. Study-wide background: Sources were T cells, B-cell-depleted T cells, or PBMCs; the material itself was cDNA or gDNA.

Methods used by the authors: Amplification of reference gene primers was used by the study to estimate nucleated cell counts. Profiled with immunoSEQ multiplex PCR; TCRdb holds only in-frame clones, not every one. V and J calls and clone size are as listed in that table; D and trimming were resolved from the DNA. The sample shows fewer than 200,000 clones, about three quarters of them seen only once. CDR1 and CDR2 (germline): MNHNS, SASEGT. Germline trimming cut 4 bases from V and 3 bases from J; bases unmatched to any gene: 9. The CDR3 has 16 residues. This TCR came from a woman in her 70s with acute or convalescent COVID-19. V gene TRBV6-1 combines with J gene TRBJ1-5; TRBD1 aligns across 7 bases. The sequenced sample consisted of peripheral blood. In DNA, the CDR3 is TGTGCCAGCAGTGGCCGGACAGGCTTTCTCAATCAGCCCCAGCATTTT. Its protein product is CASSGRTGFLNQPQHF.